This TCR beta chain appears in the sequencing data of a study of blood T cell repertoires in COVID-19. The overall study: The origin of the acute and convalescent COVID-19 samples was the United States, Italy and Spain. PBMCs, B-cell-depleted T cells, or T cells provided the cDNA or gDNA that made up the material.

Using immunoSEQ multiplex PCR, the repertoire was profiled, and TCRdb retains in-frame clones only, with some absent. Here the sample spans some 460,000 clones, roughly 87% being singletons. Trimming stripped 1 base from V and 6 bases from J, with 10 bases between. Germline V gene sequence: CDR1 SGHTA, CDR2 FQGNSA. The CDR3 loop spans 14 amino acids. The chain joins TRBV7-2 to TRBJ2-1; perhaps TRBD2 as D (5 bases). Sample: PBMCs or T cells enriched from blood (not recorded which). This receptor was obtained from a woman younger than 35 with acute COVID-19. The DNA for the CDR3 is TGTGCCAGCAGCTTAGACCGCGCGGGCAATGAGCAGTTCTTC. This sequence encodes CASSLDRAGNEQFF. Full variable domain (rest looked up from reference TRBV7-2 and TRBJ2-1): GAGVSQSPSNKVTEKGKDVELRCDPISGHTALYWYRQSLGQGLEFLIYFQGNSAPDKSGLPSDRFSAERTGGSVSTLTIQRTQQEDSAVYLCASSLDRAGNEQFFGPGTRLTVL.